Listed below are T cell receptor beta chains from one sample, sequenced in a study of breast tumors, draining lymph nodes, adjacent tissues. TCRdb ran MiXCR on the multiplex PCR reads and lists one entry per CDR3 protein. Among approximately 90,000 distinct CDR3 sequences listed, approximately 28% were seen once. Sequences were obtained from axillary lymph node tissue. All receptors come from a female donor with breast cancer. Some clones in this sample may be carry-over from other donors' samples. The CDR3 runs from the conserved cysteine through the conserved F or W. The order of the fields is J gene, V gene, D gene, clone size, CDR3 DNA, CDR3 protein. D genes are given only for firm matches. A clone size is listed for some rows: how often the clone was seen (once, few, many), or a class if it is expanded.

j_gene: TRBJ2-6
v_gene: TRBV20-1
d_gene: -
abundance: -
CDR3nt: TGCAGTGCTAGAGGTGACTCTGGGGCCAACGTCCTGACTTTC
CDR3aa: CSARGDSGANVLTF

j_gene: TRBJ2-2
v_gene: TRBV12-3/TRBV12-4
d_gene: TRBD2
abundance: many
CDR3nt: TGTGCCAGCTCGCGTAGCGGGAGAACCGGGGAGCTGTTTTTT
CDR3aa: CASSRSGRTGELFF

j_gene: TRBJ2-7
v_gene: TRBV7-9
d_gene: -
abundance: many
CDR3nt: TGTGCCAGCAGCTATCCCGGGACGGGGTCCTACGAGCAGTACTTC
CDR3aa: CASSYPGTGSYEQYF

j_gene: TRBJ2-1
v_gene: TRBV5-6
d_gene: -
abundance: many
CDR3nt: TGTGCCAGCAACCCGACAGGGAGGGCCTACAATGAGCAGTTCTTC
CDR3aa: CASNPTGRAYNEQFF

j_gene: TRBJ2-7
v_gene: TRBV24-1
d_gene: TRBD1
abundance: many
CDR3nt: TGTGCCACCAGTGACCAACCGGGACAGGGGGCTCAAGGGCAGTACTTC
CDR3aa: CATSDQPGQGAQGQYF

j_gene: TRBJ2-3
v_gene: TRBV5-1
d_gene: TRBD2
abundance: many
CDR3nt: TGCGCCAGCAGCTCCGCCGGGACTAGCGGGAGGGCCTCTACAGATACGCAGTATTTT
CDR3aa: CASSSAGTSGRASTDTQYF

j_gene: TRBJ2-1
v_gene: TRBV30
d_gene: TRBD2
abundance: many
CDR3nt: TGTGCCTGGACAGCGGGAGGAGTGAAGCAGTTCTTC
CDR3aa: CAWTAGGVKQFF

j_gene: TRBJ2-7
v_gene: TRBV12-5
d_gene: -
abundance: -
CDR3nt: TGTGCTAGGTCGCCCGGCTACGAGCAGTACTTC
CDR3aa: CARSPGYEQYF

j_gene: TRBJ2-5
v_gene: TRBV7-2
d_gene: -
abundance: -
CDR3nt: TGCGCCAGCAGCTTTTCGGGGGAGACCCAGTGCTTC
CDR3aa: CASSFSGETQCF

j_gene: TRBJ1-5
v_gene: TRBV20-1
d_gene: -
abundance: many
CDR3nt: TGCAGTGCTAGCGTACTACAGGAGTCTGGCAATCAGCCCCAGCATTTT
CDR3aa: CSASVLQESGNQPQHF